Sequencing of this T cell receptor (beta chain) was carried out in a study of blood T cell repertoires in COVID-19. Germline V gene lookup returns CDR1 SGDLS and CDR2 YYNGEE. CDR3 length equals 13 residues. Trimming removed 6 bases at V and 8 bases at J, with 17 bases between. Generated by immunoSEQ multiplex PCR, the TCRdb table keeps only in-frame clones and is missing some. The sample includes around 230,000 clones, around 82% seen only once; the top ten take 8.2%. What was sequenced was peripheral blood. This receptor was identified in a woman in her forties or fifties with acute or convalescent COVID-19. The chain carries TRBV9 and TRBJ1-1, with D uncertain. As DNA, the CDR3 is TGTGCCAGCACCTATACAGAATCTCCAGAAGCTTTCTTT. Translated: CASTYTESPEAFF.